A single T cell receptor (beta chain) is shown here with its context. Its target is unknown. Naive CD4+ cells were CD45RA-selected; the remaining cells were memory. These data come from a study of shared clonotypes between healthy human individuals. The genomic DNA of each subset was split evenly across several immunoSEQ plates. Profiled with immunoSEQ multiplex PCR; TCRdb holds only in-frame clones, not every one. Seen here are about 1.5 million clones, around 98% observed once, and the top ten hold about 0.4%. Study-level results: When naive CD4 clonotypes were compared across a few donors, around 4.6% were shared. Non-shared clonotypes displayed generation probabilities falling below those of clonotypes present in all four donors.

Sample: naive CD4+ T cells sorted from blood. Sample subset: CD45RA+ positively selected. This clonotype was obtained from a man younger than 40 in good health.

The CDR3 sequence: CASPPMRDCDQPQHF. CDR3 nucleotides: TGTGCCAGCCCCCCAATGCGGGACTGCGATCAGCCCCAGCATTTT. The gene calls are TRBV18 and TRBJ1-5, with D possibly being TRBD1 (5 bases). The germline V gene has CDR1 KGHSH and CDR2 LQKENI. CDR3 length: 15 residues. V was trimmed by 8 bases and J by 5 bases, leaving 19 bases between them.